The source of this T cell receptor beta chain is a study of T cell repertoires in cytomegalovirus infection. Whole-study context: Both CMV infection and a matching HLA type were indicated by public TCR beta signatures. Regarding the study as a whole: The ex vivo response was dominated by HLA-C-restricted CMV-specific TCR beta clonotypes. Summed public TCR beta family frequency identified CMV carriers bearing the relevant HLA.

This clonotype was recorded a few times. Its antigen is unknown. The ends were cut back, 3 bases at V and 6 bases at J, with 12 bases in the middle. CDR1 DFQATT and CDR2 SNEGSKA come from the germline V gene (reference sequence). The length of the CDR3 is 13 residues. TCRdb ran MiXCR on the reads and lists one entry per CDR3 protein. This table has 400,000 or so distinct CDR3 sequences, roughly 18% appearing once. The chain joins TRBV20-1 to TRBJ2-1; D is possibly TRBD2 (6 bases). Sequenced: PBMCs. The sequence came from a human donor in good health (CMV status not recorded). Some clones in this sample may be carry-over from other donors' samples. The CDR3 spells CSARFGGANEQFF. The CDR3 nucleotides are TGCAGTGCTAGGTTCGGCGGGGCCAATGAGCAGTTCTTC.